The 26 T cell receptor beta chains listed next were all sequenced from one sample in a study of blood T cell repertoires in COVID-19. The table came from immunoSEQ multiplex PCR; TCRdb's copy has only in-frame clones and leaves some out. This table holds some 240,000 clones, roughly four fifths found once. Material: PBMCs or T cells enriched from blood (not recorded which). The receptors here all came from a man aged 25 to 40 with acute COVID-19.

DNA for the CDR3: TGTGCCAGCAGTCCTCGGACAGGACTTCAGCCCCAGCATTTT. Protein sequence: CASSPRTGLQPQHF. V and J are TRBV28 and TRBJ1-5; TRBD1 aligns across 7 bases. Germline loops: CDR1 MDHEN, CDR2 SYDVKM. This CDR3 comprises 14 residues. V was clipped by 5 bases and J by 6 bases; unmatched bases: 7. The full variable domain, rest sourced from reference TRBV28 and TRBJ1-5, is DVKVTQSSRYLVKRTGEKVFLECVQDMDHENMFWYRQDPGLGLRLIYFSYDVKMKEKGDIPEGYSVSREKKERFSLILESASTNQTSMYLCASSPRTGLQPQHFGDGTRLSIL.

The genes are TRBV27 and TRBJ2-3, with 8 bases identical to TRBD1. V lost 4 bases and J lost 2; bases outside the gene matches: 11. The CDR3 is 17 residues long. In germline, CDR1 is MNHEY, CDR2 SMNVEV (reference sequence). CDR3 coding DNA: TGTGCCAGCAGTTATCAGGGGGCTGGCGGGGCCACAGATACGCAGTATTTT. Protein: CASSYQGAGGATDTQYF.

The chain joins TRBV13 to TRBJ2-1; 8 nucleotides match TRBD1. CDR1 and CDR2 (germline): PRHDT, FYEKMQ (reference sequence). The CDR3 contains 17 residues. The J segment lost 8 bases and the V segment lost 5 bases, leaving 17 bases of the junction unmatched. The CDR3, as DNA: TGTGCCAGCAGCGCCCAGACCGGGACAGGAGTCTCCGATGAGCAGTTCTTC. Encoded protein: CASSAQTGTGVSDEQFF.

The CDR3 DNA reads TGTGCCAGCAGTTTCGGGACACAACACTCCTACGAGCAGTACGTC. Protein product: CASSFGTQHSYEQYV. V and J are TRBV6-5 and TRBJ2-7, with a possible D match to TRBD1 (6 bases). This CDR3 is 15 amino acids long. Germline V gene lookup returns CDR1 MNHEY and CDR2 SVGAGI. V was shortened by 4 bases and J by 0 bases, with 13 bases between the two germline ends.

The chain couples TRBV6-2 or TRBV6-3 to TRBJ1-3; 7 nucleotides align to TRBD1. The junction had 9 bases not matched to a gene; V was cut back by 5 bases and J by 2 bases. The CDR3 runs 16 residues. Germline V gene lookup returns CDR1 MNHEY and CDR2 SVGEGT. Here the CDR3 reads CASSPPDRSTGNTIYF. In DNA form, the CDR3 reads TGTGCCAGCAGTCCCCCGGACAGGAGCACTGGAAACACCATATATTTT.

This chain connects TRBV3-1 (or the pseudogene TRBV3-2) to TRBJ2-7; no definite D call. The CDR3 contains 15 residues. Germline CDR1 and CDR2: LGHDT and YNNKEL (reference sequence). Trimming removed 6 bases at V and 5 bases at J, with 20 bases between. The CDR3 sequence: CASRLRHSEVNEQYV. For the CDR3, the DNA is TGTGCCAGCAGACTTAGGCACTCAGAGGTCAACGAGCAGTACGTC.

The rearrangement uses TRBV29-1 and TRBJ2-2; weak D call: TRBD1 (6 bases). This CDR3 contains 12 residues. Looked up from germline, CDR1 is SQVTM and CDR2 is ANQGSEA. With 5 bases removed from V and 15 bases from J, the gap between germline ends came to 19 bases. The CDR3 loop is CSVLIPGQWMFF. Here the CDR3 DNA reads TGCAGCGTTTTAATTCCGGGACAATGGATGTTTTTT.

The sample holds a few counts of this clone. The V call is TRBV30, the J call TRBJ1-3; weak D call: TRBD1 (5 bases). V lost 6 bases to trimming and J lost 5 bases, with 14 bases between them. Per the germline V gene, CDR1 is GTSNPN and CDR2 is SVGIG (reference sequence). This CDR3 spans 13 amino acids. CDR3 DNA sequence: TGTGCCTGCCCACTCCGGGGGAGAAACACCATATATTTT. Protein product: CACPLRGRNTIYF.

The chain is built from TRBV5-8 and TRBJ1-4; TRBD1 might be the D (6 bases). This CDR3 has 16 amino acids. From germline, CDR1 is SGHTS and CDR2 YDEGEE. V gave up 0 bases and J gave up 4 bases, with 13 bases separating them. The CDR3 sequence: CASSLEATGHNEKLFF. The CDR3 region has the DNA TGTGCCAGCAGCTTGGAGGCGACAGGACATAATGAAAAACTGTTTTTT.

This chain uses TRBV9 with TRBJ2-1; 10 bases are shared with TRBD1. The germline V gene has CDR1 SGDLS and CDR2 YYNGEE. This CDR3 spans 14 amino acids. The V gene end was trimmed by 3 bases and the J gene end by 7 bases; junction bases not matched to a gene: 4. The CDR3 sequence is CASSAGQGWNEQFF. As DNA, the CDR3 is TGTGCCAGCAGCGCGGGACAGGGGTGGAATGAGCAGTTCTTC. Complete variable domain (other parts from reference TRBV9 and TRBJ2-1): DSGVTQTPKHLITATGQRVTLRCSPRSGDLSVYWYQQSLDQGLQFLIQYYNGEERAKGNILERFSAQQFPDLHSELNLSSLELGDSALYFCASSAGQGWNEQFFGPGTRLTVL.

The chain recombines TRBV5-1 with TRBJ1-2, with D perhaps TRBD1 (5 bases). The CDR3 is made up of 13 amino acids. Per germline, CDR1 SGHRS and CDR2 YFSETQ. Trimming took 4 bases from V and 1 from J, leaving 8 bases between them. CDR3 DNA sequence: TGCGCCAGCAGCACGACAGTTAACTATGGCTACACCTTC. It codes for CASSTTVNYGYTF.

The V gene is TRBV12-3 or TRBV12-4, the J gene TRBJ1-3, with D unresolved. Trimming took off 7 bases at V and 0 bases at J, with 7 bases between the two ends. The CDR3 is made up of 13 amino acids. The CDR3 DNA sequence: TGTGCCAGCACCACAAGCTCTGGAAACACCATATATTTT. Amino acids: CASTTSSGNTIYF.

V is TRBV6-5 and J is TRBJ1-1; tentative D call: TRBD1 (5 bases). Deletions cut 10 bases from V and 1 base from J, with 13 bases between. The germline V gene encodes CDR1 MNHEY and CDR2 SVGAGI. This CDR3 is 13 amino acids long. CDR3 sequence (DNA): TGTGCCACGACGGGGGAATGGAACACTGAAGCTTTCTTT. Protein: CATTGEWNTEAFF.

This chain joins TRBV21-1 and TRBJ1-3; TRBD1 is the table's D call and was not checked against the DNA. TRBV21-1 is recorded as a pseudogene. This CDR3 is built from 17 residues. CDR3 in amino acids: CASSKEGTGNSGNTIYF. The CDR3 coding sequence is TGTGCCAGCAGCAAGGAAGGGACAGGAAACTCTGGAAACACCATATATTTT.

The chain has TRBV10-3 and TRBJ2-1; 9 nucleotides line up with TRBD2. The CDR3 length is 14 residues. J lost 3 bases, V lost 8 bases, and 5 bases had no gene match. Germline V gives CDR1 ENHRY, CDR2 SYGVKD. The CDR3 region has the DNA TGTGCCATCGGTGGAGCGGGAGGCTACAATGAGCAGTTCTTC. It specifies CAIGGAGGYNEQFF.

The chain employs TRBV11-3 and TRBJ2-1; 10 nucleotides line up with TRBD2. The length of the CDR3 is 17 residues. The V gene's germline CDR1 is SGHNT and CDR2 YENEEA. J lost 8 bases, V lost 5 bases, and 15 bases had no gene match. This chain's CDR3 is CASSNRLAGVGGDEQFF. CDR3 DNA sequence: TGTGCCAGCAGCAACCGCCTAGCGGGAGTTGGGGGTGATGAGCAGTTCTTC.

The chain uses TRBV28 and TRBJ2-2, with 7 bases matching TRBD1. V trimming: 3 bases; J trimming: 1 base; junction bases outside the gene matches: 8. CDR3 length: 17 residues. The germline V gene has CDR1 MDHEN and CDR2 SYDVKM. For the CDR3, the DNA is TGTGCCAGCAGTTTCCAATTGAGGGGGCGGAACACCGGGGAGCTGTTTTTT. As protein: CASSFQLRGRNTGELFF.

The V call is TRBV13, the J call TRBJ1-2; no definite D call. The germline gives CDR1 PRHDT, CDR2 FYEKMQ (reference sequence). CDR3 length: 17 residues. Trimming took off 1 base at V and 7 bases at J, with 22 bases between the two ends. CDR3 loop: CASSLALRPEVNRGYTF. CDR3 in DNA: TGTGCCAGCAGCTTAGCCTTGCGACCCGAGGTCAACCGTGGCTACACCTTC.

The J gene is TRBJ2-3, the V gene TRBV14; tentatively, D is TRBD1 (5 bases). The CDR3 is 14 residues long. Germline V CDR1 and CDR2: SGHDN, FVKESK. Trimming left V 4 bases short and J 9 bases short, with 17 bases between. The DNA of the CDR3 is TGTGCCAGCAGCCGCAGATCACCCAGGGAAACGCAGTATTTT. Its translation: CASSRRSPRETQYF.

The CDR3 sequence is CASQSYAGNTEAFF. The CDR3 DNA follows: TGTGCCAGTCAGTCTTATGCAGGGAACACTGAAGCTTTCTTT. The chain is built from TRBV11-3 and TRBJ1-1; D is uncertain. The CDR3 runs 14 residues. V shed 9 bases and J shed 1 base, with 15 bases lying between them. From germline, CDR1 is SGHNT and CDR2 YENEEA.

To note about this clone: In the same sample, other DNA sequences code for this CDR3. The V and J genes are TRBV5-1 and TRBJ1-2, with a tentative D call TRBD1 (5 bases). V was trimmed by 0 bases and J by 6 bases, leaving 6 bases between them. The germline CDR1 and CDR2 sequences are SGHRS and YFSETQ. The CDR3 covers 12 residues. The CDR3 sequence is CASSLVGDGYTF. CDR3 coding DNA: TGCGCCAGCAGCTTGGTAGGGGATGGCTACACCTTC.

The chain carries TRBV29-1 and TRBJ1-2; 9 nucleotides align to TRBD1. The CDR3 spans 12 residues. After removal of 5 bases from V and 6 bases from J, the junction contained 4 bases not matched to a gene. Per germline, CDR1 SQVTM and CDR2 ANQGSEA. The CDR3 loop reads CSVRTGVNGYTF. DNA for the CDR3: TGCAGCGTTAGGACAGGGGTAAATGGCTACACCTTC.

This sequence joins TRBV6-6 and TRBJ1-1; D is uncertain. V gave up 6 bases and J gave up 7 bases, with 15 bases separating them. The CDR3 runs 13 residues. The germline V gene encodes CDR1 MNHNY and CDR2 SVGAGI (reference sequence). The DNA of the CDR3 is TGTGCCAGCAGACCGCCCGGGTTTAGTGAAGCTTTCTTT. The encoded protein is CASRPPGFSEAFF.

The V and J genes are TRBV25-1 and TRBJ1-3, with D hard to call. CDR1 and CDR2 (germline): MGHDK, SYGVNS. This CDR3 has 14 residues. V was shortened by 7 bases and J by 7 bases, with 17 bases between the two germline ends. CDR3 sequence reads: CASNAGKYGNTIYF. The CDR3 DNA sequence: TGTGCCAGCAACGCCGGGAAATACGGGAACACCATATATTTT. The entire variable domain, with the rest obtained from reference TRBV25-1 and TRBJ1-3, is as follows: EADIYQTPRYLVIGTGKKITLECSQTMGHDKMYWYQQDPGMELHLIHYSYGVNSTEKGDLSSESTVSRIRTEHFPLTLESARPSHTSQYLCASNAGKYGNTIYFGEGSWLTVV.

This rearrangement joins TRBV14 to TRBJ2-2, with 10 bases aligning to TRBD1. The CDR3 length is 17 residues. Trimming removed 1 base from V and 7 bases from J; junction bases left unmatched: 9. CDR1 is SGHDN, CDR2 FVKESK, per germline. CDR3 in amino acids: CASSQVTVGQGYGELFF. For the CDR3, the DNA is TGTGCCAGCAGCCAAGTGACCGTGGGACAGGGGTACGGGGAGCTGTTTTTT.

V gene TRBV9 combines with J gene TRBJ1-1; D possibly corresponds to TRBD1 (6 bases). The germline V and J ends were trimmed by 0 bases and 3 bases, with 15 bases remaining between them. Germline CDR1 reads SGDLS; CDR2 reads YYNGEE. This CDR3 is 16 amino acids long. CDR3 in amino acids: CASSVVPAGEYTEAFF. CDR3 DNA: TGTGCCAGCAGCGTAGTCCCCGCAGGGGAGTACACTGAAGCTTTCTTT.